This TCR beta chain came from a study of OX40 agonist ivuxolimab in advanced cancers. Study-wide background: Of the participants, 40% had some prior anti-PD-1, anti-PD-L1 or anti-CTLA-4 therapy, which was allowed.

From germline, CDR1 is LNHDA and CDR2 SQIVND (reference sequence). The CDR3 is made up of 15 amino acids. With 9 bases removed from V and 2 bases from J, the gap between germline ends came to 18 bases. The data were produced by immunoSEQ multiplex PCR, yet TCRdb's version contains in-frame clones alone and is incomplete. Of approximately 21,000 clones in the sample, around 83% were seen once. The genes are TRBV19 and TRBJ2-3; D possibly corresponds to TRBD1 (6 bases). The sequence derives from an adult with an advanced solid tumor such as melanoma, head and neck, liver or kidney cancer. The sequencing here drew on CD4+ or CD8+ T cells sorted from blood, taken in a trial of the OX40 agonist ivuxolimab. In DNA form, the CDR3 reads TGTGCCAGCACCGAGGGACATTTTTCCACAGATACGCAGTATTTT. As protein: CASTEGHFSTDTQYF.